The T cell receptor (beta chain) described here comes from a study of blood T cell repertoires in COVID-19 (TCRdb year 2020). With respect to the entire study: Samples covering the acute and convalescent phases of COVID-19 were provided by collaborators in the United States, Italy and Spain. A freely available public database, intended as a resource for researchers studying the immune response to SARS-CoV-2, is where the repertoires were released. The prospective study material was composed of cDNA or gDNA derived from T cells, B-cell-depleted T cells, or PBMCs. Samples came from the ongoing ImmuneRACE study (first 160 participants) plus 1,254 subjects from 6 global collaborators. Nearly every sample came with metadata listing a de-identified subject ID, COVID-19 status, age in years and sex. Deeply sampled blood TCRbeta repertoires from subjects exposed to, actively infected with, or recovered from COVID-19 were included in the dataset. Where HLA class I and class II types were available, the types were taken from metadata supplied by the sample provider, not from assay-based typing. Overall study outcomes, separate from this receptor: The amount of clinical and demographic metadata varied by source and participant and was provided uncurated.

Collaborating institutions collected whole blood in K2EDTA tubes following their own protocols. For TCRbeta analysis, collaborators shipped samples as frozen whole blood, isolated PBMCs, or DNA extracted from either of those sample types. After removal of 7 bases from V and 0 bases from J, the junction retains 12 bases not matched to a gene. CDR1 and CDR2 (MDHEN, SYDVKM) derive from the germline V gene. The CDR3 goes from the cysteine to the phenylalanine over 17 residues. The only DNA kept is the CDR3, 51 bases in frame from the first base. TCRbeta CDR3 regions were amplified from genomic DNA by means of the immunoSEQ Assay, a bias-controlled multiplex PCR. From the authors' description of their analysis: Within the assay, amplification of reference gene primers was used to estimate how many nucleated cells each sample contained. To quantify the absolute abundance of each unique TCRbeta CDR3 rearrangement, sequence reads were collapsed and filtered. For each sample, productive Simpson clonality was calculated as the square root of Simpson's diversity index over productive rearrangements. TCRdb holds this immuneACCESS table with in-frame rearrangements only. Some clones are missing; in checked studies, unresolved V genes explain under half, and the rest has no known cause. V, J and clone size are those of that table, while D and trimming were read from the DNA. For this sample there are about 200,000 clones; more than 75% appear just once. 4.5% to 5% of the sample is held by the ten biggest clonotypes.

A note on this clone: What this receptor recognizes is not known. Qualities for individual bases were not recorded, and no much larger clone is one base off.

The chain employs TRBV28 and TRBJ1-3; 7 bases in between match TRBD1. Sequenced: peripheral blood. This clonotype was sampled from a woman older than 75 with acute or convalescent COVID-19. The CDR3 region has the sequence CASISGGPLTSGNTIYF. The nucleotide sequence is TGTGCCAGCATTTCAGGGGGTCCGCTCACCTCTGGAAACACCATATATTTT.